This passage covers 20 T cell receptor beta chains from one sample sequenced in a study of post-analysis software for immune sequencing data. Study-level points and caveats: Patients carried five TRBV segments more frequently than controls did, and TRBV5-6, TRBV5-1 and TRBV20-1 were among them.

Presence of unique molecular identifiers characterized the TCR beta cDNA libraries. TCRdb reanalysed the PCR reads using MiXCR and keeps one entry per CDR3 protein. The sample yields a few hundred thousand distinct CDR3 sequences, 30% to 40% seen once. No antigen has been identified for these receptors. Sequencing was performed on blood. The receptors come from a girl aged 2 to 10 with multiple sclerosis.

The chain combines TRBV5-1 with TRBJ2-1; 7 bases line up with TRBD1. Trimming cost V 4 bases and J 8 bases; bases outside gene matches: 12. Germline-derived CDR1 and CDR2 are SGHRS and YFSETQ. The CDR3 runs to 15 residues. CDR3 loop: CASSIRQGSGYEQFF. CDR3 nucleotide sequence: TGCGCCAGCAGCATACGACAGGGTTCGGGCTATGAGCAGTTCTTC.

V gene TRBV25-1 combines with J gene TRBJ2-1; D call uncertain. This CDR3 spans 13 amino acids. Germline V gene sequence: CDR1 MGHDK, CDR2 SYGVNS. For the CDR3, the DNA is TGTGTCAGTACCGAAGATTCCTACAATGAGCAGTTCTTC. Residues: CVSTEDSYNEQFF.

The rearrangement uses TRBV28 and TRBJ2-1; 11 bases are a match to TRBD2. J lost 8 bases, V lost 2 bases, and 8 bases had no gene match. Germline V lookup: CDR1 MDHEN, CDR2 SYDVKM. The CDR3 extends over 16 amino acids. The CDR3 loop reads CASSLPTSGRGDEQFF. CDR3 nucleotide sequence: TGTGCCAGCAGTTTACCCACTAGCGGGAGAGGCGATGAGCAGTTCTTC.

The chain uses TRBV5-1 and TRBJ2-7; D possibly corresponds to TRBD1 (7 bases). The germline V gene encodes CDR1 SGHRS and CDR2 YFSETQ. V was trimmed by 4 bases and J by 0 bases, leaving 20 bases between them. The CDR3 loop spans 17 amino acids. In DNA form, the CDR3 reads TGCGCCAGCAGCAAAAAATGGGGGCAGGGGGGCTCCTACGAGCAGTACTTC. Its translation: CASSKKWGQGGSYEQYF.

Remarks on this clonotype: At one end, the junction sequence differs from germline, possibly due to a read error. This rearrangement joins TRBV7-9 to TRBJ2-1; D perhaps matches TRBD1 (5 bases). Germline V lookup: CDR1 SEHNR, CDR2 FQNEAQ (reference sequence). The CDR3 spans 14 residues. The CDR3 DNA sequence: TGTGCCAGCAGCTTAGAGCAGGGAAAAAATGAACAGTTCTTC. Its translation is CASSLEQGKNEQFF.

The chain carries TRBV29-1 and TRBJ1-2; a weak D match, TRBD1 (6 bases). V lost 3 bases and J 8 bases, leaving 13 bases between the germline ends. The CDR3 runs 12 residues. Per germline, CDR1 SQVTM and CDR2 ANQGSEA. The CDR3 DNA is TGCAGCGTTGAGAGGGGGGTCGGCGGCTACACCTTC. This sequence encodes CSVERGVGGYTF. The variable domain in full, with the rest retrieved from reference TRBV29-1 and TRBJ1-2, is SAVISQKPSRDICQRGTSLTIQCQVDSQVTMMFWYRQQPGQSLTLIATANQGSEATYESGFVIDKFPISRPNLTFSTLTVSNMSPEDSSIYLCSVERGVGGYTFGSGTRLTVV.

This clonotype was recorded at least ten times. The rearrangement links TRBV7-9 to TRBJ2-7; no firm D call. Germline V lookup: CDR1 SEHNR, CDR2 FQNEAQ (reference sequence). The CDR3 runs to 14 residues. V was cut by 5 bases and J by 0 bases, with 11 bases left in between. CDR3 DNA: TGTGCCAGCAGCCCTGGTCTAGGCTCCTACGAGCAGTACTTC. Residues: CASSPGLGSYEQYF. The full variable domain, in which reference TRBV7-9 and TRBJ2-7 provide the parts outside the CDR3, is DTGVSQNPRHKITKRGQNVTFRCDPISEHNRLYWYRQTLGQGPEFLTYFQNEAQLEKSRLLSDRFSAERPKGSFSTLEIQRTEQGDSAMYLCASSPGLGSYEQYFGPGTRLTVT.

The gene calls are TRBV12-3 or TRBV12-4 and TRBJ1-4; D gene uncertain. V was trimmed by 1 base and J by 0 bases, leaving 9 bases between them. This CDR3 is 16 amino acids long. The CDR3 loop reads CASSLVVGATNEKLFF. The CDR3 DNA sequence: TGTGCCAGCAGTTTAGTCGTCGGCGCAACTAATGAAAAACTGTTTTTT.

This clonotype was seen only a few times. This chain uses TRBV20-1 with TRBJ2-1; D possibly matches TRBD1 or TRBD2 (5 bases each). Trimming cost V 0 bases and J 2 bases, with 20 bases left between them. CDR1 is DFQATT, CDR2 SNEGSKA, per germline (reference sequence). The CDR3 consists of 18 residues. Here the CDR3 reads CSARDIHRGVSTYNEQFF. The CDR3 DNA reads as TGCAGTGCTAGAGATATCCATAGGGGAGTTAGTACCTACAATGAGCAGTTCTTC.

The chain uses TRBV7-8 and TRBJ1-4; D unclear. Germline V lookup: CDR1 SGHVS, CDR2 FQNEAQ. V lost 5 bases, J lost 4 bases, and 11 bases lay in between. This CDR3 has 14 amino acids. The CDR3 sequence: CASSRMSLNEKLFF. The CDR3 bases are TGTGCCAGCAGCCGGATGTCCCTTAATGAAAAACTGTTTTTT. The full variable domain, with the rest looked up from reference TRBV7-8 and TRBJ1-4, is GAGVSQSPRYKVAKRGQDVALRCDPISGHVSLFWYQQALGQGPEFLTYFQNEAQLDKSGLPSDRFFAERPEGSVSTLKIQRTQQEDSAVYLCASSRMSLNEKLFFGSGTQLSVL.

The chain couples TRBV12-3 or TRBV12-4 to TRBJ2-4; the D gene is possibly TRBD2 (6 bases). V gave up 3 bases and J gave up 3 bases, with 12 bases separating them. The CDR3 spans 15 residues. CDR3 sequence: CASSFGGTYKNIQYF. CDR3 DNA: TGTGCCAGCAGTTTTGGCGGGACCTACAAAAACATTCAGTACTTC.

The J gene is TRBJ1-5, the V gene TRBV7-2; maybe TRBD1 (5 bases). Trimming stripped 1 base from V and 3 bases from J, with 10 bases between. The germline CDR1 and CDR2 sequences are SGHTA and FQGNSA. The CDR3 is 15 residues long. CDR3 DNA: TGTGCCAGCAGCTTAGAAGACAGATTCAATCAGCCCCAGCATTTT. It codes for CASSLEDRFNQPQHF.

The CDR3 DNA sequence: TGCAGTGCTAGAGATCTCGGAATCCAAAAACTGTTTTTT. Amino acids: CSARDLGIQKLFF. V and J are TRBV20-1 and TRBJ1-4; D gene uncertain. Looked up from germline, CDR1 is DFQATT and CDR2 is SNEGSKA (reference sequence). This CDR3 contains 13 residues. Trimming left V 0 bases short and J 9 bases short, with 11 bases between.

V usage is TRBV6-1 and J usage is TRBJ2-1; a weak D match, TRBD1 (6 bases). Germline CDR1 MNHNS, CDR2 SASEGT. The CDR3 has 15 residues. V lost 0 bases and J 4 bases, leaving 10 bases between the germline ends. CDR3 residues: CASSEAGARYNEQFF. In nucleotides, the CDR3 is TGTGCCAGCAGTGAAGCGGGGGCTAGATACAATGAGCAGTTCTTC.

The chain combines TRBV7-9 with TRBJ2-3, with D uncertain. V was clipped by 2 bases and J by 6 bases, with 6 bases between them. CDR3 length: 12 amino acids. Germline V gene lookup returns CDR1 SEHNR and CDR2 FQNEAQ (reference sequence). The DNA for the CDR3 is TGTGCCAGCAGCTTAAACTGGGATACGCAGTATTTT. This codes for CASSLNWDTQYF.

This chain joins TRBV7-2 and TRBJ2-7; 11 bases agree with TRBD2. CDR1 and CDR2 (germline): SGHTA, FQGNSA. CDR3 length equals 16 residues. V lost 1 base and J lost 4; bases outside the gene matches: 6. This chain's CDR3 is CASSLGGSGRVYEQYF. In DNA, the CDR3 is TGTGCCAGCAGCTTAGGAGGTAGCGGGAGGGTATACGAGCAGTACTTC.

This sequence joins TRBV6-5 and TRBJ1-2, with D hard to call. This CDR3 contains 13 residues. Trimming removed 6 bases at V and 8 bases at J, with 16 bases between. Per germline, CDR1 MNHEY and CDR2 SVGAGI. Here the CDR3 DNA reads TGTGCCAGCAGAACCGACCGCGTATCAGGCTACACCTTC. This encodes CASRTDRVSGYTF.

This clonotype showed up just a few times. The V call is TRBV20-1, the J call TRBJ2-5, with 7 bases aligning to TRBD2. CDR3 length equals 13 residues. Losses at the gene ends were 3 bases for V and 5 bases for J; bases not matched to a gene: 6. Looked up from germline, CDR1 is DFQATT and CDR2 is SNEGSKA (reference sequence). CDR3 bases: TGCAGTGCTAGGGTGGGGGGGACGGAGACCCAGTACTTC. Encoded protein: CSARVGGTETQYF.

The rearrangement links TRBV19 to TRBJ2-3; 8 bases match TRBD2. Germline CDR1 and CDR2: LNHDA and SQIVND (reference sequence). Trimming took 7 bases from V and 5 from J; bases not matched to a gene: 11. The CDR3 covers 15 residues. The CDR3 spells CASIKPGTRKDTQYF. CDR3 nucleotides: TGTGCCAGTATCAAGCCCGGGACTAGAAAAGATACGCAGTATTTT.

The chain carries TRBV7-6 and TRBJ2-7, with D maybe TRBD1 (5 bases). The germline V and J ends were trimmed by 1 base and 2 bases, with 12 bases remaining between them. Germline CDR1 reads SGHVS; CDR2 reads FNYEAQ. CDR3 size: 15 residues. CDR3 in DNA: TGTGCCAGCAGCTTAGGGGGAAAGGACACCTACGAGCAGTACTTC. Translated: CASSLGGKDTYEQYF.